This T cell receptor (beta chain) was recorded in a study of blood T cell repertoires in COVID-19. This clone was observed once. CDR1 is LNHDA, CDR2 SQIVND, per germline (reference sequence). Trimming stripped 6 bases from V and 5 bases from J, with 16 bases between. The CDR3 covers 14 residues. This table comes from immunoSEQ multiplex PCR, and its TCRdb copy is limited to in-frame clones, with some not included. This sample has 200,000 to 250,000 clones, with 85% to 90% found just once. Participants spanned ages roughly 18 to 90 years and resided in about 24 US areas. Up to 2 weeks before entering the study, exposed participants had met a COVID-19 case.

Sequencing used PBMCs or T cells enriched from blood (not recorded which). The J gene is TRBJ1-1, the V gene TRBV19, with D possibly being TRBD1 (6 bases). This receptor was identified in a man younger than 45 who had been exposed to COVID-19. The CDR3 DNA sequence: TGTGCCAGTAGCCGAACAGGGTTGTTGACTGAAGCTTTCTTT. This gives the protein CASSRTGLLTEAFF.